This TCR beta chain was recovered during a study of a mutant IDH1 vaccine in newly diagnosed glioma (dated by TCRdb to the early 2020s). With respect to the entire study: Patients received eight vaccinations in weeks 1, 3, 5, 7, 11, 15, 19 and 23, corresponding to visits V03 through V10. Prior to enrollment, patients had been given standard therapy consisting of radiotherapy alone, temozolomide alone, or radiochemotherapy with temozolomide, with the combination given to most patients. Vaccination was initiated 4-6 weeks after radiotherapy alone, or concurrently with temozolomide cycles in the chemotherapy-containing groups. Six visits were used for peripheral blood collection: V03 (baseline), V05, V07, V10, V12 and V13. Longitudinal TCRB deep sequencing was performed for roughly 24 treated patients wherever samples were available for exploratory analyses. Of the 32 treated patients, approximately 62% were male and about 40% were female, and the mean age was approximately 41 years. Broader findings and caveats from the paper: Vaccine-induced immune responses across multiple MHC alleles were detected in 93.3% of patients. PBMC samples for TCRB deep sequencing were selected based on availability. Pseudoprogression appeared unrelated to alterations in the top peripheral T cell clonotypes detected by TCRB sequencing. The authors stated that sample limitations prevented analyses of patient blood samples from being reproduced.

There are 15 amino acids in the CDR3, from cysteine to phenylalanine inclusive. Left in the record is the CDR3 DNA by itself, 45 bases read in frame from the first base. Looking up the germline V gene yields CDR1 SGHTA and CDR2 FQGNSA. The sample's time point, from its label and the paper: week 5, during vaccination. Every vaccine dose consisted of 300 ug of a 20-mer mutant IDH1 peptide in Montanide, administered subcutaneously together with topical imiquimod. The donors had newly diagnosed IDH1-mutant astrocytomas of WHO grade 3 or 4 that showed loss of nuclear ATRX. The samples were drawn from NOA16, a multicentre, single-arm, open-label phase I trial in Germany that tested a mutant IDH1 peptide vaccine in humans for the first time. The DNeasy Blood and Tissue Kit was used to extract genomic DNA from EDTA blood for TCRB sequencing. Comment on this clone: Its antigen is currently not known. No qualities accompany the bases; no much larger clone lies one base away.

The method was the immunoSEQ multiplex PCR assay. The hsTCRB Kit was used according to the manufacturer's protocol to amplify rearranged TCR beta chain sequences. An Illumina MiSeq was used to sequence the TCRB libraries. The original pipeline was this. Demultiplexing, trimming and gene mapping were performed with the kit vendor's proprietary platform. The immuneACCESS repertoire file appears here via TCRdb, limited to in-frame rearrangements. These files lack a portion of the clones; in checked studies, under half of the deficit traces to unresolved V genes, and the cause of the others is not known. That table gives V, J and clone size, and the DNA gave D and trimming. The sample data list tens of thousands of clones, and 65% to 85% of these were observed just once. The ten largest clones take up 6% to 8% of the sample.

This sequence was found in a middle-aged man with glioma. Some clones in this sample may be carry-over from other donors' samples. The chain couples TRBV7-2 to TRBJ2-5, with the D gene too uncertain to name. The end of the DNA fits TRBJ2-7 better, so the J call may be wrong. Sample: PBMCs, taken from a glioma patient whose treatment included an IDH1 peptide vaccine. The CDR3 region: CASSLVRSASYEQYF. The nucleotides are TGTGCCAGCAGCTTAGTTAGGTCCGCCTCCTACGAGCAGTACTTC.